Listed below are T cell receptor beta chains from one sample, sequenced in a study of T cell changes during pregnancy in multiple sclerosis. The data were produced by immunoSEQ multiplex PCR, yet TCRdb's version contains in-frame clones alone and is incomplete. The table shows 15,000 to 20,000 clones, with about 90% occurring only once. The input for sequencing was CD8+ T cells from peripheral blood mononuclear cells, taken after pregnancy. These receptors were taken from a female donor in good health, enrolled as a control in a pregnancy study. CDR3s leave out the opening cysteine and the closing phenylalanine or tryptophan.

CDR3: ASSQEEEIAGNTIY; V: TRBV4-2; J: TRBJ1-3
CDR3: ASSPTEGPSYEQY; V: TRBV4-2; J: TRBJ2-7
CDR3: ASSKGLAPNEQF; V: TRBV7-2; J: TRBJ2-1
CDR3: ASSLGGAEGDEQF; V: TRBV28; J: TRBJ2-1
CDR3: ASSSTSGTGGLNTEAF; V: TRBV7-9; J: TRBJ1-1
CDR3: AWSPGLTAETQY; V: TRBV30; J: TRBJ2-5
CDR3: ASKMLQGGFGYT; V: TRBV6-1; J: TRBJ1-2
CDR3: ASSQGIQGVIGETQY; V: TRBV16; J: TRBJ2-5
CDR3: ASSGDRGSYEQY; V: TRBV2; J: TRBJ2-7
CDR3: ASSVGGTPAYEQY; V: TRBV9; J: TRBJ2-7
CDR3: ASSIDTRPNIYEQY; V: TRBV19; J: TRBJ2-7
CDR3: AISGDRARANVLT; V: TRBV10-3; J: TRBJ2-6
CDR3: ASSPRVGNTIY; V: TRBV4-3; J: TRBJ1-3
CDR3: ASRGGHNEQF; V: TRBV6-5; J: TRBJ2-1
CDR3: ASSQDRTSGEQY; V: TRBV4-3; J: TRBJ2-7
CDR3: ASSWGDSDYEQY; V: TRBV5-6; J: TRBJ2-7
CDR3: ASSLLAGGSYEQY; V: TRBV13; J: TRBJ2-7
CDR3: ASSQDRAGMKPQH; V: TRBV4-2; J: TRBJ1-5
CDR3: SVGGLNLEQY; V: TRBV29-1; J: TRBJ2-7
CDR3: ASSLWGASYEQY; V: TRBV27; J: TRBJ2-7
CDR3: ASSQTGTGGITEAF; V: TRBV7-6; J: TRBJ1-1
CDR3: ASSLPAGTGINEQF; V: TRBV5-1; J: TRBJ2-1
CDR3: ASTLGGGATEAF; V: TRBV19; J: TRBJ1-1
CDR3: ASSVRALNQPQH; V: TRBV19; J: TRBJ1-5
CDR3: ASSSTGVGPNEKLF; V: TRBV2; J: TRBJ1-4
CDR3: ASSSPTGWNEQF; V: TRBV11-3; J: TRBJ2-1
CDR3: ASSEALYTLMNTEAF; V: TRBV6-1; J: TRBJ1-1
CDR3: ASSQESRYNQPQH; V: TRBV4-3; J: TRBJ1-5
CDR3: ASSELSGGGADTQY; V: TRBV6-1; J: TRBJ2-3
CDR3: ASSEEGNTEAF; V: TRBV2; J: TRBJ1-1
CDR3: ASSVTSGGTTGELF; V: TRBV7-3; J: TRBJ2-2
CDR3: AWSALALAHGYT; V: TRBV30; J: TRBJ1-2
CDR3: ASRDRGNTEAF; V: TRBV5-1; J: TRBJ1-1
CDR3: ASSLVAGLTDTQY; V: TRBV5-8; J: TRBJ2-3
CDR3: ASSVWTGLAEAF; V: TRBV10-2; J: TRBJ1-1
CDR3: ASSQDGGINTEAF; V: TRBV4-3; J: TRBJ1-1
CDR3: ASSPGGSGHGYT; V: TRBV18; J: TRBJ1-2
CDR3: ASSHGVGTEAF; V: TRBV4-1; J: TRBJ1-1